This T cell receptor beta chain emerged from a study of technical replicates of blood from a handful of donors. Trimming took 2 bases from V and 0 from J, leaving 8 bases between them. The CDR3 consists of 15 residues. CDR1 is SGHAT and CDR2 is FQNNGV in the germline V gene. Using immunoSEQ multiplex PCR, the repertoire was profiled, and TCRdb retains in-frame clones only, with some absent. The table records roughly 83,000 clones, roughly 92% of them present only once. The TCR originated in a human donor in good health. V gene TRBV11-2 combines with J gene TRBJ2-1, with D tentatively TRBD1 (6 bases). Sequencing was done on a sample of T cells isolated from PBMCs. The CDR3 sequence is CASSLMTGSYNEQFF. As DNA, the CDR3 is TGTGCCAGCAGCTTAATGACAGGCTCCTACAATGAGCAGTTCTTC.